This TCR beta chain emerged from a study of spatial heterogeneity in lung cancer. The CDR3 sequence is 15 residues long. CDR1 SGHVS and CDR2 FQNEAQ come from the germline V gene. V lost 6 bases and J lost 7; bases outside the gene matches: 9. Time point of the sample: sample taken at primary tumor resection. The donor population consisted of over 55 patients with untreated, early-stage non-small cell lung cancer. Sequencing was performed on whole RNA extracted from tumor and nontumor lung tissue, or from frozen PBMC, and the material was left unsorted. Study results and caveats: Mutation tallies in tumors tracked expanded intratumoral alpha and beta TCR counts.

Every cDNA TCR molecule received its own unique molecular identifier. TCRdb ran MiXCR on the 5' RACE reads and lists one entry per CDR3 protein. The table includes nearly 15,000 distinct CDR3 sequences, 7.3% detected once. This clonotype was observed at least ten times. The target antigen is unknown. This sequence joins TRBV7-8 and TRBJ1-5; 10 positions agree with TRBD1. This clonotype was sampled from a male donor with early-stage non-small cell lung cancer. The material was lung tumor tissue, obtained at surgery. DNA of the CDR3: TGTGCCAGCAGTCACGGACAGGGGGAGGGGCAGCCCCAGCATTTT. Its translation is CASSHGQGEGQPQHF.